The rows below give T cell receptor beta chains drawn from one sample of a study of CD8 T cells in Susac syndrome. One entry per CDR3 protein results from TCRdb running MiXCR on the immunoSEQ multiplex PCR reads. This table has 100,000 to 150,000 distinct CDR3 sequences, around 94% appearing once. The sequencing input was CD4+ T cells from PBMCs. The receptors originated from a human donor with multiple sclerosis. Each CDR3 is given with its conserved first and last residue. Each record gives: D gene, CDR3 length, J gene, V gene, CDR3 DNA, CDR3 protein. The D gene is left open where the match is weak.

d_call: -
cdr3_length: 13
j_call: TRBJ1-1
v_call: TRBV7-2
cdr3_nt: TGTGCCAGCAGCTTAGAGCGGGCAGGTGAAGCTTTCTTT
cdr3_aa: CASSLERAGEAFF

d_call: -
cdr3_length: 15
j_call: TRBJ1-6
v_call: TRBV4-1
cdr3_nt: TGCGCCAGCAGCCAGGTACAGGGAGTCGGTTCACCCCTCCACTTT
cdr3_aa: CASSQVQGVGSPLHF

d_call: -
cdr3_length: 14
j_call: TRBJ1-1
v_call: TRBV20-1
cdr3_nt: TGCAGTGCTAGATACTTCGGTTGGGACACTGAAGCTTTCTTT
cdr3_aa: CSARYFGWDTEAFF

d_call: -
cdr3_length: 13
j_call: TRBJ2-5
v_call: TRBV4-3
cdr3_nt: TGCGCCTCCCCGCGCACCCGGCGGGAGACCCAGTACTTC
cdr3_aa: CASPRTRRETQYF

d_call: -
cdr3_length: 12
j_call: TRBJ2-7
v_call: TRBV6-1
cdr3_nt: TGTGCCAGCGACACCACCCTCTACGAGCAGTACTTC
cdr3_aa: CASDTTLYEQYF

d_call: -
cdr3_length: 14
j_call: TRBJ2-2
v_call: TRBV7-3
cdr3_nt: TGTGCCAGCAGCAATAAGGCCCCAACCGGGGAGCTGTTTTTT
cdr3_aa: CASSNKAPTGELFF

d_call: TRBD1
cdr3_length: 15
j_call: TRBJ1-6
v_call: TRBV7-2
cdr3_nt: TGTGCCAGCAGCTTACTACAGGGGGATAATTCACCCCTCCACTTT
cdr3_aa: CASSLLQGDNSPLHF

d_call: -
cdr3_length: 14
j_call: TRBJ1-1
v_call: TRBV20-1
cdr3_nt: TGCAGTGCTCGAGAGGGCGGATCCAACACTGAAGCTTTCTTT
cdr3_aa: CSAREGGSNTEAFF

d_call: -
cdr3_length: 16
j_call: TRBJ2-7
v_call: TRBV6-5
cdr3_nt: TGTGCCAGCAGTTACTCTGCTGGCAGGGAGACACACGAGCAGTACTTC
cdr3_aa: CASSYSAGRETHEQYF

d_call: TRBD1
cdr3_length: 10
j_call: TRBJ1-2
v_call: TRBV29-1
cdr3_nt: TGCAGCGTTCTACAGGGGGTCTACACCTTC
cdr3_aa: CSVLQGVYTF

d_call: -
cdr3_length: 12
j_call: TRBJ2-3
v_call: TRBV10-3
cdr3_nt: TGTGCCATCAGTCTAGGGGGAGATACGCAGTATTTT
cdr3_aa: CAISLGGDTQYF

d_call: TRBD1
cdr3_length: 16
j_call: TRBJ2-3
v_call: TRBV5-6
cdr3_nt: TGTGCCAGCAGCGTACGCCGGGACAGTAGCACAGATACGCAGTATTTT
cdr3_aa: CASSVRRDSSTDTQYF

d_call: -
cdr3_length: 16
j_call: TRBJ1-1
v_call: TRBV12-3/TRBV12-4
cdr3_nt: TGTGCCAGCAGTTTGGAAGGCCGAGCGATGAACACTGAAGCTTTCTTT
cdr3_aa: CASSLEGRAMNTEAFF

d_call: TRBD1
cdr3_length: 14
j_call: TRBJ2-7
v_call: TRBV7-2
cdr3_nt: TGTGCCAGCAGCTCGGGACAGGGCAACTACGAGCAGTACTTC
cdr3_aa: CASSSGQGNYEQYF

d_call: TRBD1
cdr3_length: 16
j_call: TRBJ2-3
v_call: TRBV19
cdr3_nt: TGTGCCAGTAGTATGGGGACAGATATCCGCACAGATACGCAGTATTTT
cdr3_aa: CASSMGTDIRTDTQYF